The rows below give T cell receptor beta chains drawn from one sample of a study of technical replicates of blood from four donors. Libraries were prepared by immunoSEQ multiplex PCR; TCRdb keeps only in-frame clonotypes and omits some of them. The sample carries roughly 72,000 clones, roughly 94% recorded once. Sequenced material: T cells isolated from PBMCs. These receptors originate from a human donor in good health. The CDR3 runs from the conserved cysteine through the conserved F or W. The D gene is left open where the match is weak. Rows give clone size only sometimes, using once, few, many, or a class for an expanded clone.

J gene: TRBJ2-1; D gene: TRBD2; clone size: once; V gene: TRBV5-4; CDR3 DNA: TGTGCCAGCAGCTTCGAACTAGCGGGAGGGGGTTGGAATGAGCAGTTCTTC; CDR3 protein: CASSFELAGGGWNEQFF
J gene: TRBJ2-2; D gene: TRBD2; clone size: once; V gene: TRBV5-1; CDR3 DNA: TGCGCCAGCAGCTTCCAGGGACTAGCGGGAGCCGGTACCGGGGAGCTGTTTTTT; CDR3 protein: CASSFQGLAGAGTGELFF
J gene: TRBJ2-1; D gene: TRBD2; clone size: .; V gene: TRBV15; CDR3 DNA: TGTGCCACCAGCACTAGCGGGAGGAATGAGCAGTTCTTC; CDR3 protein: CATSTSGRNEQFF
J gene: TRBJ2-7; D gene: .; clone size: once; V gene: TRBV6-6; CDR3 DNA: TGTGCCAGCAGTTACTCGTTTAGTACCTACGAGCAGTACTTC; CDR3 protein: CASSYSFSTYEQYF
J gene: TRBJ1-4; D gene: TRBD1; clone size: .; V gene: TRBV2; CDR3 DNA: TGTGCCAGCAGTGAAGCGCTCGGACAGGGGAATGAAAAACTGTTTTTT; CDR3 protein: CASSEALGQGNEKLFF
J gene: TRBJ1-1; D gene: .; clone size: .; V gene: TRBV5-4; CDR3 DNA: TGTGCCAGCAGCTTGGCCACCTACAGGGACAAAGCTTTCTTT; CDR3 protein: CASSLATYRDKAFF
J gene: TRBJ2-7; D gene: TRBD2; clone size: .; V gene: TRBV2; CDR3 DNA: TGTGCCAGCAAGGAGGCGGGAGGGCTCTACGAGCAGTACTTC; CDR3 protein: CASKEAGGLYEQYF
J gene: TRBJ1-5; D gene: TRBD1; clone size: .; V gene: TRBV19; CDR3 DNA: TGTGCCAGTAGTACAGGACAGGGGCCCCAGCATTTT; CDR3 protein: CASSTGQGPQHF
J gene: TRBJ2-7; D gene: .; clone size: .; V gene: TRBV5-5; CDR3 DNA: TGTGCCAGCAGCTTGTACAGCTCCTACGAGCAGTACTTC; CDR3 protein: CASSLYSSYEQYF
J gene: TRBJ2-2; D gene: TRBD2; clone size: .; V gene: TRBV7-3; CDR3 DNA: TGTGCCAGCAGCGAAAGAGCGGGAGTGAACACCGGGGAGCTGTTTTTT; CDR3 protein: CASSERAGVNTGELFF
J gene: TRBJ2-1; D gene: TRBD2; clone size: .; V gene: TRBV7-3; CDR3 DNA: TGTGCCAGCAGCTTAATCGGTAGTAGCGGGATGTATGAGCAGTTCTTC; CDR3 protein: CASSLIGSSGMYEQFF
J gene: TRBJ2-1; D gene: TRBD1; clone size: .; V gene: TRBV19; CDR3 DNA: TGTGCCAGTAGTATTGGGACAGGACCTTACAATGAGCAGTTCTTC; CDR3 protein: CASSIGTGPYNEQFF
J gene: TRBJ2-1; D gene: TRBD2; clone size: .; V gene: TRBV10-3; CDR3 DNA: TGTGCCATCAGTGAGTGGACTAGCGGGAGAGAATCCTACAATGAGCAGTTCTTC; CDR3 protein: CAISEWTSGRESYNEQFF
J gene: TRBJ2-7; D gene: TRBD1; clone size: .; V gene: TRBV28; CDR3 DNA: TGTGCCAGCAGTTTAACAGGGGGAAATTCCTACGAGCAGTACTTC; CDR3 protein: CASSLTGGNSYEQYF
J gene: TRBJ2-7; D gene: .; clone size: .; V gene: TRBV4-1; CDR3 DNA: TGCGCCAGCAGCCAAGTTAAAAACATCTACGAGCAGTACTTC; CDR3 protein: CASSQVKNIYEQYF
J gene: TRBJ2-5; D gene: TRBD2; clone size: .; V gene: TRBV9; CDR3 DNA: TGTGCCAGCAGCGTAGACCCCGGGACTACACAAGAGACCCAGTACTTC; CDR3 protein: CASSVDPGTTQETQYF
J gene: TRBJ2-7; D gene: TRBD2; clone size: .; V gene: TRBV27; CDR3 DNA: TGTGCCAGCAGTTTCCAACAGACTAGCGGGCGTCCCTACGAGCAGTACTTC; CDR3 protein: CASSFQQTSGRPYEQYF
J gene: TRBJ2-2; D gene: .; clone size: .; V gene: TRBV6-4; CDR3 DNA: TGTGCCATCCGGGAGTCGAACACCGGGGAGCTGTTTTTT; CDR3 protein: CAIRESNTGELFF
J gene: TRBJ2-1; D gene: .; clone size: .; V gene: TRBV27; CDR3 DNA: TGTGCCAGCAGTTCCTACTACTACCGTGCCTCCTACAATGGGCAGTTCTTC; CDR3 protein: CASSSYYYRASYNGQFF
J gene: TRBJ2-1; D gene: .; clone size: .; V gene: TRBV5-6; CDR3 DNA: TGTGCCAGCACCCTCGGGGGACCGCTCAATGAGCAGTTCTTC; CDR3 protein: CASTLGGPLNEQFF
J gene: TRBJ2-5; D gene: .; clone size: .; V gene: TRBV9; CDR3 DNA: TGTGCCAGCAGCGTAGCGTGGGGGCGGGAGACCCAGTACTTC; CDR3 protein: CASSVAWGRETQYF
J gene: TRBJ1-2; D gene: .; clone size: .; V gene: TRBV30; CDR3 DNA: TGTGCCTGGAGTATGGGGCATGGCTACACCTTC; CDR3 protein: CAWSMGHGYTF
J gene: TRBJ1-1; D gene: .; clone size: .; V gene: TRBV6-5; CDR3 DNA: TGTGCCAGCAGTTACTCAGGACAGTCGAACACTGAAGCTTTCTTT; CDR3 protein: CASSYSGQSNTEAFF
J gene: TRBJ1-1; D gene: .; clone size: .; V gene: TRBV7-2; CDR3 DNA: TGTGCCAGCAGCTTAGATAGGAACACTGAAGCTTTCTTT; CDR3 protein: CASSLDRNTEAFF
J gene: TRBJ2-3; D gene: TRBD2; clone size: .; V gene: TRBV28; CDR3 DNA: TGTGCCAGCAGTCTCGTGGGAGCGGGAGACACAGATACGCAGTATTTT; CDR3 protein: CASSLVGAGDTDTQYF
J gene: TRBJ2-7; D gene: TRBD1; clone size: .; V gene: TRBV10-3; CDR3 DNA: TGTGCCATCAGTCGGGACAGCTACGAGCAGTACTTC; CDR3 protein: CAISRDSYEQYF
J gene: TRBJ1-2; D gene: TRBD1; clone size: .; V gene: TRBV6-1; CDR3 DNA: TGTGCCAGCAGTATAGACAGGGGGGAAGGCTACACCTTC; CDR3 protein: CASSIDRGEGYTF
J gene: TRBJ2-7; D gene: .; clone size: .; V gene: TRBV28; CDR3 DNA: TGTGCCAGCATAAAAAGGCCCGGGATAAGCTACGAGCAGTACTTC; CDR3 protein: CASIKRPGISYEQYF
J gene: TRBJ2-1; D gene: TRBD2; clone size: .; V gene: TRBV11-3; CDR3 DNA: TGTGCCAGCACCTTAGCGGGAGGCAGCTACAATGAGCAGTTCTTC; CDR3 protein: CASTLAGGSYNEQFF
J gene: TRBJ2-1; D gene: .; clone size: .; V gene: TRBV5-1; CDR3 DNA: TGCGCCAGCAGCTTGGGTGGGACATCCTACAATGAGCAGTTCTTC; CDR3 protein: CASSLGGTSYNEQFF
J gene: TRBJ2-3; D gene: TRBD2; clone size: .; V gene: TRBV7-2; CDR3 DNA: TGTGCCAGCAGCTCAAGGAGCGGGAGGGTCACAGATACGCAGTATTTT; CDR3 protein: CASSSRSGRVTDTQYF